These 25 T cell receptor beta chains share one sample of origin, sequenced in a study of OX40 agonist ivuxolimab in advanced cancers. Clones were read by immunoSEQ multiplex PCR, and TCRdb kept only the in-frame ones, dropping some. The sample contains tens of thousands of clones, 87% of which appear only once. The sequenced sample was CD4+ or CD8+ T cells sorted from blood, obtained in a trial of the OX40 agonist ivuxolimab. The receptors were gathered from an adult with an advanced solid tumor such as melanoma, head and neck, liver or kidney cancer.

The V gene is TRBV2, the J gene TRBJ2-2, with 8 bases aligning to TRBD1. CDR1 and CDR2 (germline): SNHLY, FYNNEI. CDR3 size: 16 residues. The V gene end was trimmed by 4 bases and the J gene end by 1 base; junction bases not matched to a gene: 5. CDR3 amino acids: CASSAPGTGNTGELFF. In DNA form, the CDR3 reads TGTGCCAGCAGTGCTCCCGGGACAGGGAACACCGGGGAGCTGTTTTTT. Full variable domain (rest looked up from reference TRBV2 and TRBJ2-2): EPEVTQTPSHQVTQMGQEVILRCVPISNHLYFYWYRQILGQKVEFLVSFYNNEISEKSEIFDDQFSVERPDGSNFTLKIRSTKLEDSAMYFCASSAPGTGNTGELFFGEGSRLTVL.

The chain uses TRBV11-2 and TRBJ2-1; D may be TRBD1 or TRBD2 (6 bases each). V dropped 1 base and J dropped 15 bases, with 16 bases sitting between them. The CDR3 is 13 amino acids. Looked up from germline, CDR1 is SGHAT and CDR2 is FQNNGV. The DNA for the CDR3 is TGTGCCAGCAGCTTAGCTTGGGGGGCCCTAAGGTTCTTC. This translates into CASSLAWGALRFF.

V gene TRBV5-1 combines with J gene TRBJ2-7, with D unresolved. The CDR3 extends over 15 amino acids. Germline V gene sequence: CDR1 SGHRS, CDR2 YFSETQ. Trimming removed 0 bases at V and 0 bases at J, with 10 bases between. As DNA, the CDR3 is TGCGCCAGCAGCTTGGGGGGTGTGAGCTCCTACGAGCAGTACTTC. It encodes CASSLGGVSSYEQYF.

This clone was counted once. The chain uses TRBV11-2 and TRBJ2-1, with 7 positions matching TRBD2. Unmatched junction bases numbered 6, after V lost 5 bases and J lost 8 bases. CDR3 length: 13 amino acids. Germline V lookup: CDR1 SGHAT, CDR2 FQNNGV. This CDR3 is CASSQAGEDEQFF. CDR3 nucleotides: TGTGCCAGCAGCCAGGCGGGGGAGGATGAGCAGTTCTTC.

The V call is TRBV7-8, the J call TRBJ1-5, with a possible D match to TRBD1 (5 bases). Trimming cost V 8 bases and J 1 base, with 15 bases left between them. Germline lookup yields CDR1 SGHVS and CDR2 FQNEAQ. This CDR3 has 15 amino acids. The CDR3 reads CASGLKGTSNQPQHF. The CDR3 DNA follows: TGTGCCAGCGGGCTGAAAGGGACCAGCAATCAGCCCCAGCATTTT. Using reference TRBV7-8 and TRBJ1-5 for the parts outside the CDR3, the full variable domain is GAGVSQSPRYKVAKRGQDVALRCDPISGHVSLFWYQQALGQGPEFLTYFQNEAQLDKSGLPSDRFFAERPEGSVSTLKIQRTQQEDSAVYLCASGLKGTSNQPQHFGDGTRLSIL.

This chain joins TRBV7-2 and TRBJ1-3; 11 nucleotides line up with TRBD1. The CDR3 is 16 amino acids. Germline CDR1 is SGHTA and CDR2 is FQGNSA. V shed 0 bases and J 3 bases; nucleotides not matched to a gene: 1. CDR3 nucleotides: TGTGCCAGCAGCTTAGCGGGGACAGGGGGTGGAAACACCATATATTTT. Its protein is CASSLAGTGGGNTIYF.

This clone was detected once. This chain connects TRBV21-1 to TRBJ1-1. TRBV21-1 is a pseudogene segment. This CDR3 has 14 residues. CDR3 DNA: TGTGCCAGCCCCAAAGGGGGTATGAACACTGAAGCTTTCTTT. This gives the protein CASPKGGMNTEAFF.

This rearrangement joins TRBV4-2 to TRBJ2-3, with 11 bases identical to TRBD2. CDR1 and CDR2 (germline): LGHNA, YNFKEQ. J gave up 4 bases and V 4 bases, and 10 bases lay outside the gene matches. The CDR3 contains 17 residues. CDR3 in amino acids: CASSPRTSGYPADTQYF. CDR3 nucleotides: TGTGCCAGCAGCCCGCGGACTAGCGGGTATCCGGCAGATACGCAGTATTTT.

The rearrangement joins TRBV7-7 to TRBJ2-5; D not certain. The germline CDR1 and CDR2 sequences are SSHAT and FNYEAQ (reference sequence). The CDR3 contains 13 residues. The V and J ends lost 1 base and 2 bases respectively, with 5 bases between them. The CDR3 reads CASSLGRQETQYF. For the CDR3, the DNA is TGTGCCAGCAGCTTAGGCAGGCAAGAGACCCAGTACTTC.

This clone was detected only a few times. V and J are TRBV6-5 and TRBJ2-1; D perhaps matches TRBD2 (6 bases). The CDR3 is made up of 16 amino acids. Trimming shortened V by 0 bases and J by 6 bases, and 15 bases separated the two germline ends. Germline-derived CDR1 and CDR2 are MNHEY and SVGAGI. The CDR3 loop is CASSYSRDLNSNEQFF. CDR3 sequence (DNA): TGTGCCAGCAGTTACTCGCGGGACTTGAACTCCAATGAGCAGTTCTTC.

The gene calls are TRBV19 and TRBJ2-1; no reliable D call. Germline V gene sequence: CDR1 LNHDA, CDR2 SQIVND (reference sequence). The V end lost 4 bases, the J end lost 0 bases, and 10 bases lay between the germline ends. This CDR3 has 15 amino acids. Here the CDR3 DNA reads TGTGCCAGTAGTAGGGGAAGGAGCTCCTACAATGAGCAGTTCTTC. It codes for CASSRGRSSYNEQFF.

The rearrangement links TRBV19 to TRBJ2-7, with D perhaps TRBD2 (5 bases). CDR3 size: 14 residues. Germline V gives CDR1 LNHDA, CDR2 SQIVND (reference sequence). Trimming shortened V by 5 bases and J by 1 base, and 12 bases separated the two germline ends. The CDR3 here is CASSARLSSYEQYF. CDR3 bases: TGTGCCAGTAGTGCCCGACTAAGTTCCTACGAGCAGTACTTC.

The chain uses TRBV7-2 and TRBJ2-3; the D is unclear. Deletions cut 4 bases from V and 1 base from J, with 12 bases between. Germline V gives CDR1 SGHTA, CDR2 FQGNSA. This CDR3 contains 15 residues. CDR3 residues: CASSSPRGGTDTQYF. DNA of the CDR3: TGTGCCAGCAGCTCCCCCCGCGGCGGCACAGATACGCAGTATTTT. Full variable domain (missing parts from reference TRBV7-2 and TRBJ2-3): GAGVSQSPSNKVTEKGKDVELRCDPISGHTALYWYRQSLGQGLEFLIYFQGNSAPDKSGLPSDRFSAERTGGSVSTLTIQRTQQEDSAVYLCASSSPRGGTDTQYFGPGTRLTVL.

The chain carries TRBV28 and TRBJ2-6; tentative D call: TRBD1 (5 bases). The CDR3 sequence is 16 residues long. Germline V gives CDR1 MDHEN, CDR2 SYDVKM. The ends were cut back, 4 bases at V and 0 bases at J, with 10 bases in the middle. The CDR3 DNA reads as TGTGCCAGCAGTTATAGTGGGGCCTCTGGGGCCAACGTCCTGACTTTC. Its protein is CASSYSGASGANVLTF.

This clone occurred once. The chain joins TRBV7-2 to TRBJ2-3, with a tentative D call TRBD2 (5 bases). Germline CDR1 reads SGHTA; CDR2 reads FQGNSA. This CDR3 is built from 14 residues. V lost 2 bases and J lost 6, with 12 bases in between. The CDR3 DNA is TGTGCCAGCAGCTTATCCCGGGGATCCGATACGCAGTATTTT. It specifies CASSLSRGSDTQYF.

The V gene is TRBV11-2, the J gene TRBJ2-7; 7 bases map to TRBD2. The ends lost 4 bases at V and 1 base at J; junction bases unmatched: 4. This CDR3 has 14 residues. Germline V CDR1 and CDR2: SGHAT, FQNNGV. The CDR3 protein is CASSSSGDSYEQYF. CDR3 nucleotide sequence: TGTGCCAGCAGCTCCAGCGGGGATTCCTACGAGCAGTACTTC. Full variable domain (remainder filled in from reference TRBV11-2 and TRBJ2-7): EAGVAQSPRYKIIEKRQSVAFWCNPISGHATLYWYQQILGQGPKLLIQFQNNGVVDDSQLPKDRFSAERLKGVDSTLKIQPAKLEDSAVYLCASSSSGDSYEQYFGPGTRLTVT.

The V gene is TRBV28, the J gene TRBJ2-7; 7 nucleotides match TRBD1. J lost 2 bases, V lost 5 bases, and 12 bases had no gene match. The germline V gene has CDR1 MDHEN and CDR2 SYDVKM. The CDR3 spans 16 residues. DNA of the CDR3: TGTGCCAGCAGTGCCACCGGGACAGCCAACACCTACGAGCAGTACTTC. Amino acids: CASSATGTANTYEQYF.

In nucleotides, the CDR3 is TGTGCCAGCAGCTTAGGGGGAGCAGGGGGTTTAATCGAGCAGTACTTC. It specifies CASSLGGAGGLIEQYF. This chain connects TRBV11-2 to TRBJ2-7; 7 bases map to TRBD1. Per germline, CDR1 SGHAT and CDR2 FQNNGV. With V trimmed by 1 base and J by 6 bases, 12 bases remained unmatched. The CDR3 length is 16 residues.

V is TRBV5-1 and J is TRBJ1-1; 8 bases map to TRBD1. V was clipped by 2 bases and J by 1 base; unmatched bases: 7. The germline CDR1 and CDR2 sequences are SGHRS and YFSETQ. CDR3 size: 16 residues. The CDR3, as DNA: TGCGCCAGCAGCTTTTTTACAGGGGGATCGAACACTGAAGCTTTCTTT. It specifies CASSFFTGGSNTEAFF.

This sequence joins TRBV27 and TRBJ2-5; D call uncertain. V lost 2 bases, J lost 0 bases, and 7 bases lay in between. The length of the CDR3 is 14 residues. Per the germline V gene, CDR1 is MNHEY and CDR2 is SMNVEV (reference sequence). CDR3 sequence (DNA): TGTGCCAGCAGTTTAGCCGGTCACCAAGAGACCCAGTACTTC. Translated, it gives CASSLAGHQETQYF.

This clone has just a few counts. V and J are TRBV27 and TRBJ1-1, with D possibly being TRBD1 (5 bases). Trimming left V 3 bases short and J 1 base short, with 15 bases between. CDR1 and CDR2 from the germline V gene are MNHEY and SMNVEV (reference sequence). The CDR3 has 16 amino acids. DNA for the CDR3: TGTGCCAGCAGTTTCCAGGGAAGGAAGGCGAACACTGAAGCTTTCTTT. Translation gives CASSFQGRKANTEAFF.

The chain has TRBV5-1 and TRBJ2-1; 8 bases agree with TRBD1. J gave up 1 base and V 1 base, and 1 base lay outside the gene matches. Germline V gives CDR1 SGHRS, CDR2 YFSETQ. CDR3 length equals 15 residues. The CDR3: CASSLRDRSYNEQFF. Written as DNA, the CDR3 is TGCGCCAGCAGCTTGAGGGACAGGTCCTACAATGAGCAGTTCTTC.

This chain joins TRBV7-2 and TRBJ2-1; TRBD2 matches at 12 bases. V trimming: 5 bases; J trimming: 8 bases; junction bases outside the gene matches: 10. CDR1 and CDR2 (germline): SGHTA, FQGNSA. This CDR3 contains 16 residues. The CDR3 region has the DNA TGTGCCAGCAGCCTAAGACTAGCGGGGGCCAGGGATGAGCAGTTCTTC. Protein sequence: CASSLRLAGARDEQFF.

This clone was counted between two and nine times. The DNA of the CDR3 is TGTGCTAGTGGCCGAAGCGGGGGTGATGAGCAGTTCTTC. It codes for CASGRSGGDEQFF. This chain links TRBV12-5 with TRBJ2-1; 8 bases fit TRBD2. V lost 6 bases, J lost 8 bases, and 6 bases stayed unmatched. CDR1 and CDR2 (germline): LGHNT, FRNRAP. This CDR3 spans 13 amino acids.

This clone was counted once. The chain is built from TRBV19 and TRBJ1-5; maybe TRBD1 (5 bases). The CDR3 length is 15 residues. CDR1 is LNHDA, CDR2 SQIVND, per germline (reference sequence). V lost 3 bases and J 7 bases, leaving 16 bases between the germline ends. CDR3 DNA sequence: TGTGCCAGTAGTATTCACGGCCCGGGGGGGCAGCCCCAGCATTTT. It yields the protein CASSIHGPGGQPQHF.